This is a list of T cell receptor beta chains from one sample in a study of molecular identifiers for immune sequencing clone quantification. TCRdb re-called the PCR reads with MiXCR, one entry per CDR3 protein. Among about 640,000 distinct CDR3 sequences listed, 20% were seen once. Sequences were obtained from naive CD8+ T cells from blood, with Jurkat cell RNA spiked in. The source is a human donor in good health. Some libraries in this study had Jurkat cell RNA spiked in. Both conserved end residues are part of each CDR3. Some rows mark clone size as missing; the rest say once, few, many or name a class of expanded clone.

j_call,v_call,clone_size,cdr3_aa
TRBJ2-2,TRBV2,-,CASSTHPAPNTGELFF
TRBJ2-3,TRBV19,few,CASSTRIVGGEGPDTQYF
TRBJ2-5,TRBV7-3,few,CASSLGFWLAQETQYF
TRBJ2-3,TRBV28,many,CASSPLGTGVTDTQYF
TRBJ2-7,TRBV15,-,CATSRALGQGAYEQYF
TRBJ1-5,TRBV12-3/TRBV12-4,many,CASSPGTGNNQPQHF
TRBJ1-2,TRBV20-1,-,CSASPGQGFYGYTF
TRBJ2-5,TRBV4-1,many,CASSLRDREETQYF
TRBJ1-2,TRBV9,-,CACSAGSGGGYGYTF
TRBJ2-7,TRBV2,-,CASRSSGGLSYEQYF
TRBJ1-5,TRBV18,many,CASSPGAPPGNQPQHF
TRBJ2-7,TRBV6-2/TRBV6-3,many,CASSGGRLDSYEQYF
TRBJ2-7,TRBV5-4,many,CASSSADAPYEQYF
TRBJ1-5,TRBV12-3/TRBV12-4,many,CASSLRRSNQPQHF
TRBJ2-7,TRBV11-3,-,CASSLRLAGVDEQYF
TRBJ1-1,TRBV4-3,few,CASSQEWPTNTEAFF
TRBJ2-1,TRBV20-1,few,CSARKGGYNEQFF
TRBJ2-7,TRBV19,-,CASSMGRSSYEQYF
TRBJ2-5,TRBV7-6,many,CASSLLEEPETQYF
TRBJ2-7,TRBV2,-,CASSGRDRYEQYF
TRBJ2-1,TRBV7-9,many,CASLLGEGPYNEQFF
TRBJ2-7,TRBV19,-,CASSPGAYERYF
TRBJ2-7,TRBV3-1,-,CASSQESGSYKQYF
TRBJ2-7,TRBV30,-,CAWRKLAGVTDEQYF
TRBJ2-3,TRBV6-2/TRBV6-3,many,CASSAWDSSTDTQYF
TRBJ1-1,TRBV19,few,CASIPPAGAEAFF
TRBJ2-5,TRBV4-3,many,CASSQVGRESGETQYF
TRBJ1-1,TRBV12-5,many,CASGLEDIPYTEAFF
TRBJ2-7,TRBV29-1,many,CSVVGGALSYEQYF
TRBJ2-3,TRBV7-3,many,CASSLFGESTDTQYF
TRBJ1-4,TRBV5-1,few,CASSLTESYLGRNEKLFF
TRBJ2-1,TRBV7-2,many,CASSLDRASYNEQFF
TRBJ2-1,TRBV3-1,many,CASSPYSAGNEQFF
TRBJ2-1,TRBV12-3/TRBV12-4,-,CASSHLTSGDEQFF
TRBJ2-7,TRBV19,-,CASSMMTSGTVEQYF
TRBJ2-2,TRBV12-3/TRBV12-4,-,CASSSSGTGATGELFF
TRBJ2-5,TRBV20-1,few,CSAEAWETQYF
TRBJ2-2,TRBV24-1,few,CASASGPARNTGELFF
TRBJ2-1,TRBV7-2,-,CASSPLAGLAYNEQFF
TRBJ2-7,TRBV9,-,CASSVAGGMTYEQYF
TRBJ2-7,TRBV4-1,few,CASSQDITYEQYF
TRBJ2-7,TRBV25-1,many,CASSDGLTPYEQYF
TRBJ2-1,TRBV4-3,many,CASSQVRRTYYNEQFF
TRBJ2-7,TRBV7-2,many,CASSYNSGGHYEQYF
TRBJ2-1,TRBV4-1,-,CASSQAGLASSYNEQFF
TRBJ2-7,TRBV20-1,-,CSAREDRGSYEQYF
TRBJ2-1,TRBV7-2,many,CASSPLRGTRDSNEQFF
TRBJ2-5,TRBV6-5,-,CASSYGQAQETQYF
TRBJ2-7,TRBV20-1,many,CSARDPSGGSSYEQYF
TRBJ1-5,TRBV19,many,CASSIIRQGIQPQHF